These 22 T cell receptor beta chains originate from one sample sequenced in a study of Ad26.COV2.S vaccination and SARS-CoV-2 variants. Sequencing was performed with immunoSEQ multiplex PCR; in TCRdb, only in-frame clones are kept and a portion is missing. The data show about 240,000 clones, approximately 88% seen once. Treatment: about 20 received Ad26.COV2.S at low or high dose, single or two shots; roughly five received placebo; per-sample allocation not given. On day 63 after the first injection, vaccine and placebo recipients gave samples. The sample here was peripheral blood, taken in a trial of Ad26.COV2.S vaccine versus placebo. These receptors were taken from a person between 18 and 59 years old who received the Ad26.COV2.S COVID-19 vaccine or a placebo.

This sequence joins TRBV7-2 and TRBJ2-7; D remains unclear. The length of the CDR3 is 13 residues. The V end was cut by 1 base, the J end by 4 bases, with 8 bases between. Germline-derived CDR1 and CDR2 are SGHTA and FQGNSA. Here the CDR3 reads CASSLVHDYEQYF. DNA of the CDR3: TGTGCCAGCAGCTTAGTACACGATTACGAGCAGTACTTC.

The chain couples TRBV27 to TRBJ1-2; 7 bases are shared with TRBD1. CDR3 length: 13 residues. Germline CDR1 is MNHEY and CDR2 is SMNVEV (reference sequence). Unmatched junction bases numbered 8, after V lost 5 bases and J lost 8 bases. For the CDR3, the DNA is TGTGCCAGCAGTCCGGAGGGACAGCGAGGCTACACCTTC. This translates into CASSPEGQRGYTF.

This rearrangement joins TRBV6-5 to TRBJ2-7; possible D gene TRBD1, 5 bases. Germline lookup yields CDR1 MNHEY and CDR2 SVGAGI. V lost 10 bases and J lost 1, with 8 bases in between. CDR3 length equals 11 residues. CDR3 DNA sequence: TGTGCCATTAGGGGTTCCTACGAGCAGTACTTC. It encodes CAIRGSYEQYF.

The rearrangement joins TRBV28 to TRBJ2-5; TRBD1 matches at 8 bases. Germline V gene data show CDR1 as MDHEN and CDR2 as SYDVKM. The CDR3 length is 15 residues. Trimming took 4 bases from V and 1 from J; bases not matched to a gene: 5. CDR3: CASSSGGAGQETQYF. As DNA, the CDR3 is TGTGCCAGCAGTTCAGGGGGCGCGGGCCAAGAGACCCAGTACTTC. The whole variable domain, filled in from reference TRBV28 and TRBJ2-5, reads DVKVTQSSRYLVKRTGEKVFLECVQDMDHENMFWYRQDPGLGLRLIYFSYDVKMKEKGDIPEGYSVSREKKERFSLILESASTNQTSMYLCASSSGGAGQETQYFGPGTRLLVL.

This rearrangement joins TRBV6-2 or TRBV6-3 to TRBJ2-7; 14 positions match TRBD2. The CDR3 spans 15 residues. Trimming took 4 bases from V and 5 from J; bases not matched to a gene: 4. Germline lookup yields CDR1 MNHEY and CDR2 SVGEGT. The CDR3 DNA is TGTGCCAGCAGTTTGGGACTAGCGGGAGTAAACGAGCAGTACTTC. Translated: CASSLGLAGVNEQYF.

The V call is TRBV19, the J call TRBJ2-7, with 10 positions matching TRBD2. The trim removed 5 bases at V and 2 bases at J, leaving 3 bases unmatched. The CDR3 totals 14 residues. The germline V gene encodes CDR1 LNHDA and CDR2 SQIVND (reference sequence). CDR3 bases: TGTGCCAGTAGTTGGACTAGCGGAACCTACGAGCAGTACTTC. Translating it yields CASSWTSGTYEQYF. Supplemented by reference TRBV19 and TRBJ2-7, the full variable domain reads DGGITQSPKYLFRKEGQNVTLSCEQNLNHDAMYWYRQDPGQGLRLIYYSQIVNDFQKGDIAEGYSVSREKKESFPLTVTSAQKNPTAFYLCASSWTSGTYEQYFGPGTRLTVT.

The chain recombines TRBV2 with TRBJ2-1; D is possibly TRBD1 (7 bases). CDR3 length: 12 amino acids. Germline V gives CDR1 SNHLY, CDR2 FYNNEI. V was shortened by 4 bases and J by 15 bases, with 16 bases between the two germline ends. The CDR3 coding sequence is TGTGCCAGCAGTGCGACAGGGAGGTGGTGGTTCTTC. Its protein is CASSATGRWWFF.

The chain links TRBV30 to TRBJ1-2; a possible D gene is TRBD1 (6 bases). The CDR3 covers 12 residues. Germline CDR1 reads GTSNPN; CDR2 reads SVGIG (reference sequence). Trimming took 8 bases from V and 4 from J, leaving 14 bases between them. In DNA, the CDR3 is TGTGCCACCGCCCGGACAGTCTATGGCTACACCTTC. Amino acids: CATARTVYGYTF.

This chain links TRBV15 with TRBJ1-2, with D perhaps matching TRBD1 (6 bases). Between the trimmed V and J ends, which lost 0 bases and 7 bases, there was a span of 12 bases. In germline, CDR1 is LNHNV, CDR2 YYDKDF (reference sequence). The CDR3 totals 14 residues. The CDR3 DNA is TGTGCCACCAGCAGAGATAAGGGGGTAGGTGGCTACACCTTC. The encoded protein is CATSRDKGVGGYTF. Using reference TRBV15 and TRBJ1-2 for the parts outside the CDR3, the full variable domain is DAMVIQNPRYQVTQFGKPVTLSCSQTLNHNVMYWYQQKSSQAPKLLFHYYDKDFNNEADTPDNFQSRRPNTSFCFLDIRSPGLGDTAMYLCATSRDKGVGGYTFGSGTRLTVV.

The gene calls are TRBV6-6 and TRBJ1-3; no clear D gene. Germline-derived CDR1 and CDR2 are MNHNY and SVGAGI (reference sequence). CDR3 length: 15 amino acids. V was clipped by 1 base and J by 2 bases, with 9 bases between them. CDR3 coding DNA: TGTGCCAGCAGTTACTTCGGTACTACTGGAAACACCATATATTTT. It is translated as CASSYFGTTGNTIYF.

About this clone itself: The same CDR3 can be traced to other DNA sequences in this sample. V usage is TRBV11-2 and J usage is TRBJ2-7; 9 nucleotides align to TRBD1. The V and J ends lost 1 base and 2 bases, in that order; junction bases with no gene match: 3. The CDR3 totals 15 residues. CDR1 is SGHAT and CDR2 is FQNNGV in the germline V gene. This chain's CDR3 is CASSLAGQGTYEQYF. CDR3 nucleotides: TGTGCCAGCAGCTTAGCGGGACAGGGAACCTACGAGCAGTACTTC.

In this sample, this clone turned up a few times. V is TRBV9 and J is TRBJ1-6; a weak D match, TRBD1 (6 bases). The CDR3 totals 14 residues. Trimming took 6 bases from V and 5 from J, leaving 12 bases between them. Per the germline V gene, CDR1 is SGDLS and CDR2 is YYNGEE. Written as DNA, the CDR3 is TGTGCCAGCAATCGGGACAAAGATAATTCACCCCTCCACTTT. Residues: CASNRDKDNSPLHF.

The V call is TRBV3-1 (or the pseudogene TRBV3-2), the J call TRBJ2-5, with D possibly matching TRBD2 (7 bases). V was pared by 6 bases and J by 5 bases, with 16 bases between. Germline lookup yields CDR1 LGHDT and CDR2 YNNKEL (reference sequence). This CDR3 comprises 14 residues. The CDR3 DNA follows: TGTGCCAGCAGTGGCGGGGGCCTCCGGGAGACCCAGTACTTC. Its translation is CASSGGGLRETQYF.

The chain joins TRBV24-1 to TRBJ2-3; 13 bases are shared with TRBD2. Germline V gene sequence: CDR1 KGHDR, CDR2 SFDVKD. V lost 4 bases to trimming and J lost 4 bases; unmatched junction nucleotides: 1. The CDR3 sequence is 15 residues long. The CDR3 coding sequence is TGTGCCACCAGTGAACTAGCGGGAGGGCCAGATACGCAGTATTTT. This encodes CATSELAGGPDTQYF.

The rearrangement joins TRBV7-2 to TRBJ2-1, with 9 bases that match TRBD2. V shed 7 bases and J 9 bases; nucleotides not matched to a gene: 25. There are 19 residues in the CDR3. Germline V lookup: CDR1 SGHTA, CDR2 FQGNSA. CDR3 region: CASTSKTGRASGVRGEQFF. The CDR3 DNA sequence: TGTGCCAGCACCTCCAAAACCGGACGGGCTAGCGGGGTCAGGGGTGAGCAGTTCTTC.

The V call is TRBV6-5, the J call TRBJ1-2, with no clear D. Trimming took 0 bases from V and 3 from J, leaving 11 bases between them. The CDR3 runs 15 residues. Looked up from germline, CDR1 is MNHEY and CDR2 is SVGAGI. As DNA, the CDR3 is TGTGCCAGCAGTTACTCTACGGTGGGTGACTATGGCTACACCTTC. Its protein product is CASSYSTVGDYGYTF.

CDR3 protein: CASSEAAGLAGGGYEQYF. CDR3 in DNA: TGTGCCAGCAGTGAAGCGGCCGGACTAGCGGGAGGAGGCTACGAGCAGTACTTC. The chain links TRBV6-1 to TRBJ2-7, with 14 bases that match TRBD2. The V gene's germline CDR1 is MNHNS and CDR2 SASEGT. Germline trimming cut 0 bases from V and 3 bases from J; bases unmatched to any gene: 7. This CDR3 is built from 18 residues.

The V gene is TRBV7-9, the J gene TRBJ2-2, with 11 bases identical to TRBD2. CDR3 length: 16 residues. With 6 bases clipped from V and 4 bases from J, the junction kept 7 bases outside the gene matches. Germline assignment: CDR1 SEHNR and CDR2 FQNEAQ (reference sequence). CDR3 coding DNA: TGTGCCAGCAGTCCGAGACTAGCGGGAAGCACCGGGGAGCTGTTTTTT. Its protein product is CASSPRLAGSTGELFF.

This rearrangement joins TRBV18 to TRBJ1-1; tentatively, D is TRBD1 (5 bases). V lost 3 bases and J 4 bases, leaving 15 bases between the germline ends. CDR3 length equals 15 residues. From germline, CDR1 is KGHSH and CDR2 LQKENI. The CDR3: CASSPMQGKGTEAFF. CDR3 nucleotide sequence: TGTGCCAGCTCACCGATGCAGGGTAAAGGCACTGAAGCTTTCTTT.

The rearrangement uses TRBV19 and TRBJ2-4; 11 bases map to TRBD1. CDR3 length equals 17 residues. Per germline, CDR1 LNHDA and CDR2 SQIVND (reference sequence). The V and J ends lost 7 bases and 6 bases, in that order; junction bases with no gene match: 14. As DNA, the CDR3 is TGTGCCAGTACCTTATTCGGACAGGGGGCTAGCGGAAACATTCAGTACTTC. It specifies CASTLFGQGASGNIQYF.

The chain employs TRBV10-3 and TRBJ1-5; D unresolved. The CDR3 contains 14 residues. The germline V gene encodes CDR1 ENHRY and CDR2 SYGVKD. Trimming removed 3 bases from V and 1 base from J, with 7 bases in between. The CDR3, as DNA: TGTGCCATCAGTGACATCCCAAGCAATCAGCCCCAGCATTTT. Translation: CAISDIPSNQPQHF.

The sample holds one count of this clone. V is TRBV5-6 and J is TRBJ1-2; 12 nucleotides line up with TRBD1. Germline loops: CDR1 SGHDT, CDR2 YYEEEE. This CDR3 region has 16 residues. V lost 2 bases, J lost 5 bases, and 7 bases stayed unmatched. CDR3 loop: CASSFRDRGRGYGYTF. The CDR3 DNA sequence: TGTGCCAGCAGCTTCCGGGACAGGGGGCGAGGATATGGCTACACCTTC.